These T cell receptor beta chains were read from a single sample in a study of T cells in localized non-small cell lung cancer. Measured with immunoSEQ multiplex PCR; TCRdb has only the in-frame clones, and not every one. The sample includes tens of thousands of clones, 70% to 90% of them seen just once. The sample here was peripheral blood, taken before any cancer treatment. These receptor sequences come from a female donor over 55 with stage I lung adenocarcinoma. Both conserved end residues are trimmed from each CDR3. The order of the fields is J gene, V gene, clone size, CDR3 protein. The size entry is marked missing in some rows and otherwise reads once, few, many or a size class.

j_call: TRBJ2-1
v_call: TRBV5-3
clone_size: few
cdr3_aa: AIAWLAGYNEQF

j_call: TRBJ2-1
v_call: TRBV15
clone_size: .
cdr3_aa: ATSRDGRRVQF

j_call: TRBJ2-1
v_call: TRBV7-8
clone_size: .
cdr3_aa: ASSRLGATYNEQF

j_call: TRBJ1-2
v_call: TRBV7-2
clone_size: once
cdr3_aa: ASSRGLGQQIYGYT

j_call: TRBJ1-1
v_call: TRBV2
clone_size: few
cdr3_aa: ATKPHGTENTEAF

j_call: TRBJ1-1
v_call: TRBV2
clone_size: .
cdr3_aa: ASSEGDSRDTEAF

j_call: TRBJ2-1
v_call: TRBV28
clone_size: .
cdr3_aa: ASNTGGFKQF

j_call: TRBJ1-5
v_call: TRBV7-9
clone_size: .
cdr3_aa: ASSERDNQPQH

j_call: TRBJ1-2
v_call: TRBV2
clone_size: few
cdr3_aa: ASSEVPPMGYT

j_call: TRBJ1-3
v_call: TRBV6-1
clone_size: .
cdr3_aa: ASSEIPLGNTIY

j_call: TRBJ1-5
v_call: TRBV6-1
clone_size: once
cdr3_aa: ASRVDRSPNQPQH

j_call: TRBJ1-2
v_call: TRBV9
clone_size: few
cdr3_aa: ASYADNYGYT

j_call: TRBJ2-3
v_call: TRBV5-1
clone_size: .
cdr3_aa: ASSSSSTDTQY